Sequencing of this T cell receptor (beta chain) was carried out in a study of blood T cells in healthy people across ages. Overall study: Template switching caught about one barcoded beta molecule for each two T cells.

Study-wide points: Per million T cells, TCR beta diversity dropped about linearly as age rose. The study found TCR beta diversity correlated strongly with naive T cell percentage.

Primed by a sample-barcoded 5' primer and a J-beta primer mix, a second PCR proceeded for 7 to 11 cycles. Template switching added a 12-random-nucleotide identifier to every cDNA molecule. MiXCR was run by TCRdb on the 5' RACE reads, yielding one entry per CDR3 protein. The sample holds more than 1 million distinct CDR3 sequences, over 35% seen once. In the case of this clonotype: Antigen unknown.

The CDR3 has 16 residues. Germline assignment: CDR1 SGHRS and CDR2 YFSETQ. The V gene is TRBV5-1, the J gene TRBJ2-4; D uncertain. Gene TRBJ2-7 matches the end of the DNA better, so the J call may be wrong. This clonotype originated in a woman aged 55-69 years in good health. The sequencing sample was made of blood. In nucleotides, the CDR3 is TGCGCCAGCAGCTTGGCCGCTGGGTCTTTGGGCTACGAGCAGTACTTC. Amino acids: CASSLAAGSLGYEQYF.